The clone carrying this T cell receptor beta chain occurred once. These data are taken from a study of T cells in tuberculosis. The method was immunoSEQ multiplex PCR; TCRdb's version includes in-frame clones alone and lacks a portion of them. The sample holds 70,000 to 95,000 clones, around 90% seen once. The CDR3 covers 16 residues. The trim removed 0 bases at V and 4 bases at J, leaving 6 bases unmatched. Germline V lookup: CDR1 SGDLS, CDR2 YYNGEE. General observations from the study: The stringent gate may have excluded weak CD1B-GMM tetramer binders.

After thawing and overnight rest, PBMC were stained with GMM-loaded CD1B tetramer, viability dye and anti-CD3 for sorting. The lipid loaded on the CD1B tetramers was C32 glucose monomycolate from Rhodococcus equi. From each donor, around 100,000 tetramer-negative cells were sorted. This chain uses TRBV9 with TRBJ2-3; the match to TRBD2 covers 9 bases. The sequenced sample was CD1b-GMM tetramer-negative cells sorted from PBMCs. The sequence came from an adult woman with latent tuberculosis. Here the CDR3 DNA reads TGTGCCAGCAGCGTAGGGGGCGGGGGGGCATCAGATACGCAGTATTTT. Amino acids: CASSVGGGGASDTQYF.